Listed below are T cell receptor beta chains from one sample, sequenced in a study of OX40 agonist ivuxolimab in advanced cancers. Profiled with immunoSEQ multiplex PCR; TCRdb holds only in-frame clones, not every one. In the table there are about 26,000 clones, 88% of which are singletons. Specimen: CD4+ or CD8+ T cells sorted from blood, collected in a trial of the OX40 agonist ivuxolimab. Receptors were obtained from an adult with an advanced solid tumor such as melanoma, head and neck, liver or kidney cancer. Both conserved end residues are part of each CDR3. D genes are given only for firm matches. Clone size is not always given. Where it is, it says once, few, many or a class for expanded clones.

TRBV7-9,.,TRBJ2-5,TRBD2,TGTGCCAGCAGCTTAGCGTGGCGGGAGGGGATTGAGACCCAGTACTTC,CASSLAWREGIETQYF
TRBV7-9,.,TRBJ1-1,.,TGTGCCAGCAGCTCTCCGACGAGCCCGGGAACTGAAGCTTTCTTT,CASSSPTSPGTEAFF
TRBV30,.,TRBJ2-7,TRBD2,TGTGCCTGGAGTACGGGAGCGGGGGCCGAGCAGTACTTC,CAWSTGAGAEQYF
TRBV7-2,.,TRBJ2-3,.,TGTGCCAGCAGCTCCCCCCTAGCGCTTAGCACAGATACGCAGTATTTT,CASSSPLALSTDTQYF
TRBV9,.,TRBJ2-7,TRBD1,TGTGCCAGCAGCGTAGCTACAGGGGTACCCTACGAGCAGTACTTC,CASSVATGVPYEQYF
TRBV30,.,TRBJ2-2,TRBD1,TGTGCCGGGACAGGGGAAGTCACCGGGGAGCTGTTTTTT,CAGTGEVTGELFF
TRBV7-2,.,TRBJ1-6,.,TGTGCCAGCAGCCTAGGGGGGGGCCCTAATTCACCCCTCCACTTT,CASSLGGGPNSPLHF
TRBV19,.,TRBJ2-7,.,TGTGCCAGTAGTATAACAACAGGGCCCGAGCAGTACTTC,CASSITTGPEQYF
TRBV5-6,.,TRBJ1-1,.,TGTGCCAGCAGCTTGGGGGTCGTAACTGAAGCTTTCTTT,CASSLGVVTEAFF
TRBV2,.,TRBJ2-1,.,TGTGCCAGCAGTGCCCTTCCAGGGCCGAGTGAGCAGTTCTTC,CASSALPGPSEQFF
TRBV5-8,.,TRBJ2-3,.,TGTGCCAGCAGCTTTGGGCAGGAGGGCACAGATACGCAGTATTTT,CASSFGQEGTDTQYF
TRBV2,.,TRBJ2-7,.,TGTGCCAGCAGTGGAGAGGGTTACGAGCAGTACTTC,CASSGEGYEQYF
TRBV28,.,TRBJ1-5,TRBD1,TGTGCCAGCAGTAACAACAGGGGTTTTGGCAATCAGCCCCAGCATTTT,CASSNNRGFGNQPQHF
TRBV7-9,.,TRBJ2-7,.,TGTGCCAGCAGCTTAGGGGGGGACTACGAGCAGTACTTC,CASSLGGDYEQYF
TRBV6-4,.,TRBJ2-2,TRBD1,TGTGCCAGCACTACAGGGGCGTCTGACGGGGAGCTGTTTTTT,CASTTGASDGELFF
TRBV4-3,.,TRBJ1-5,.,TGCGCCAGCAGTGATGGATTCATTGCGAATCAGCCCCAGCATTTT,CASSDGFIANQPQHF
TRBV4-1,.,TRBJ2-2,TRBD1,TGCGCCAGCAGCCAAGATGGGACAGGGGTTACCGGGGAGCTGTTTTTT,CASSQDGTGVTGELFF
TRBV7-9,.,TRBJ2-5,.,TGTGCCAGCAGCTCGCCCAACAGTCCAGAGACCCAGTACTTC,CASSSPNSPETQYF
TRBV6-1,.,TRBJ1-2,.,TGTGCCAGCAGTGAAGGGCTCTATGGCTACACCTTC,CASSEGLYGYTF
TRBV29-1,.,TRBJ1-2,.,TGCAGCGCCCGGACGGAATATGGCTACACCTTC,CSARTEYGYTF
TRBV5-4,.,TRBJ2-2,.,TGTGCCAGCAGGATGGCCGGGACAAGAAACACCGGGGAGCTGTTTTTT,CASRMAGTRNTGELFF
TRBV27,.,TRBJ2-3,TRBD2,TGTGCCAGCAAACTACACCTAGCGGGGGGACTACCTTTCACAGATACGCAGTATTTT,CASKLHLAGGLPFTDTQYF
TRBV19,large,TRBJ1-2,TRBD1,TGTGCCAGTAGTACACAGGGGGCGAATGGCTACACCTTC,CASSTQGANGYTF
TRBV28,.,TRBJ1-5,.,TGTGCCAGCAGATATATCGGGGGGAACAATCAGCCCCAGCATTTT,CASRYIGGNNQPQHF
TRBV6-1,few,TRBJ2-3,TRBD1,TGTGCCAGCAGTGAAGTGACAGGGGCCACAGATACGCAGTATTTT,CASSEVTGATDTQYF
TRBV4-1,.,TRBJ2-7,TRBD1,TGCGCCAGCAGCCATATGACAGGGGGTCTCTACGAGCAGTACTTC,CASSHMTGGLYEQYF